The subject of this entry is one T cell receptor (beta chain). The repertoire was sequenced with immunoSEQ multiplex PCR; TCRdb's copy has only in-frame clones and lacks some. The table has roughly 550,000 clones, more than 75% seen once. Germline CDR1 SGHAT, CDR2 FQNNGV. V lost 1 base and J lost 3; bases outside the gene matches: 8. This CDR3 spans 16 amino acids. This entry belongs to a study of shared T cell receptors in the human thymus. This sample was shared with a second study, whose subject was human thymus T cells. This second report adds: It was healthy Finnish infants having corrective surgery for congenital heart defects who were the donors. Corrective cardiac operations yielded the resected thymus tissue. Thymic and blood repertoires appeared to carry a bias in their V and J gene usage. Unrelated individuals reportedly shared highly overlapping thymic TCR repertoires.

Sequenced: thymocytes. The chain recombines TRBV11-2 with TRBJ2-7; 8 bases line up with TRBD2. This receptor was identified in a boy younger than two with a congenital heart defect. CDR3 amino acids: CASSLGLAGGVYEQYF. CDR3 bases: TGTGCCAGCAGCTTAGGGCTAGCGGGCGGGGTCTACGAGCAGTACTTC.